This TCR beta chain was identified in a study of T cell repertoires in cytomegalovirus infection (dated 2019 in TCRdb). With respect to the entire study: The peptide stimulations were aimed at well-studied HLA-B-restricted epitopes as well as recently identified HLA-C-restricted CMV epitopes, whose presentation resists viral immunomodulation. Donor HLA type was relevant to the analysis, because carriage of CMV infection together with the matching HLA type was indicated by public TCR beta signatures. Study-level results and caveats: In the ex vivo response, HLA-C-restricted CMV-specific TCR beta clonotypes were dominant, and in two of eight donors the single most frequent clonotype came from this HLA-C-restricted group. In both this cohort and an independent cohort of some 350 donors, the cumulative frequency of public TCR beta family members distinguished carriers of CMV infection plus the relevant HLA type.

The label giving this sample's treatment or condition can be read as: in vitro stimulation with specific CMV peptide epitopes to enrich CMV-specific T cells. The junction carries 7 bases between V and J, which are trimmed by 4 bases and 0 bases respectively. According to the germline V gene, CDR1 reads SNHLY and CDR2 reads FYNNEI. The CDR3 goes from the cysteine to the phenylalanine over 14 residues. Just CDR3 DNA is preserved here, 42 bases in frame from base 1. As to this clonotype: No antigen is known for it. No much larger clone is present one base from it, and per-base qualities are unavailable.

The sequencing machine was an Illumina HiSeq 1500. TCRdb trimmed public reads at Q25 via fastp, called clones via MiXCR and kept in-frame beta chains. Merged by CDR3 protein, the rows form single entries marked with the most common genes and DNA. The sample table contains fewer than 950,000 distinct CDR3 sequences; only one count was recorded for 32% of them. The ten biggest clones cover roughly an eighth of the sample. Sequenced material: cultured CD8+ T cells from PBMCs, taken from culture after CMV antigen stimulation. Recombination linked TRBV2 to TRBJ1-3; the D gene remains uncertain. The sequence was obtained from a human donor in good health (CMV status not recorded). Some clones in this sample may be carry-over from other donors' samples. For the CDR3, the sequence is CASSVKISGNTIYF. The nucleotide sequence reads TGTGCCAGCAGTGTGAAGATCTCTGGAAACACCATATATTTT.